A selection of T cell receptor beta chains follows, all from one sample in a study of blood T cell repertoires in COVID-19. The protocol was immunoSEQ multiplex PCR, while the TCRdb copy is restricted to in-frame clones and leaves out a portion. The table shows 30,000 to 35,000 clones, with less than 95% occurring only once. Sequenced material: peripheral blood. These receptors were taken from an elderly man with acute or convalescent COVID-19. The CDR3 runs from the conserved cysteine through the conserved F or W. D genes are given only for firm matches. Some rows mark clone size as missing; the rest say once, few, many or name a class of expanded clone.

j_call d_call clone_size v_call cdr3_aa cdr3_nt
TRBJ2-6 TRBD1 NA TRBV19 CASSLGQGSGANVLTF TGTGCCAGTAGTCTGGGACAGGGGTCTGGGGCCAACGTCCTGACTTTC
TRBJ2-1 NA NA TRBV28 CASKLYNEQFF TGTGCCAGCAAGCTCTACAATGAGCAGTTCTTC
TRBJ1-5 NA NA TRBV28 CASSTGRGQPQHF TGTGCCAGCAGTACAGGGCGCGGTCAGCCCCAGCATTTT
TRBJ2-1 TRBD2 NA TRBV4-2 CASSQERGGPYNEQFF TGTGCCAGCAGCCAAGAACGCGGGGGGCCCTACAATGAGCAGTTCTTC
TRBJ2-3 TRBD1 NA TRBV6-4 CASSAVVPGQGRDTQYF TGTGCCAGCAGTGCGGTGGTCCCGGGACAGGGGAGGGATACGCAGTATTTT
TRBJ1-5 TRBD1 NA TRBV6-2/TRBV6-3 CASSYLWDRGNQPQHF TGTGCCAGCAGTTACCTATGGGACAGGGGCAATCAGCCCCAGCATTTT
TRBJ2-1 NA NA TRBV9 CASSTGLEQFF TGTGCCAGCAGCACGGGACTGGAGCAGTTCTTC
TRBJ1-4 NA NA TRBV19 CASSPTGLREKLFF TGTGCCAGTAGTCCTACAGGGTTACGTGAAAAACTGTTTTTT
TRBJ1-2 NA NA TRBV3-1/TRBV3-2 CASSQEPAGYTF TGTGCCAGCAGCCAAGAACCTGCGGGGTACACCTTC
TRBJ1-5 TRBD1 NA TRBV29-1 CSVGTGRHQPQHF TGCAGCGTTGGGACAGGAAGGCATCAGCCCCAGCATTTT
TRBJ2-7 TRBD2 NA TRBV3-1/TRBV3-2 CASSPMGLSYEQYF TGTGCCAGCAGCCCGATGGGACTATCCTACGAGCAGTACTTC
TRBJ2-2 TRBD1 NA TRBV19 CASSFDRVNTGELFF TGTGCCAGTAGCTTCGACAGGGTGAACACCGGGGAGCTGTTTTTT
TRBJ1-4 TRBD1 NA TRBV2 CASSTGVEEKLFF TGTGCCAGCTCAACAGGGGTGGAAGAAAAACTGTTTTTT
TRBJ2-7 TRBD1 NA TRBV19 CASSRNGQGASYEQYF TGTGCCAGTAGTAGGAATGGACAGGGGGCCTCGTACGAGCAGTACTTC
TRBJ2-5 TRBD1 once TRBV6-5 CASSYFGQGGETQYF TGTGCCAGCAGTTACTTCGGACAGGGTGGTGAGACCCAGTACTTC
TRBJ1-2 NA NA TRBV28 CASRLTGIPYGYTF TGTGCCAGCAGGCTGACAGGCATTCCTTATGGCTACACCTTC
TRBJ2-5 NA NA TRBV6-5 CASSPDRRETQYF TGTGCCAGCAGTCCTGACAGGAGAGAGACCCAGTACTTC
TRBJ2-1 NA NA TRBV9 CASSVGLSYNEQFF TGTGCCAGCAGCGTAGGGCTCTCCTACAATGAGCAGTTCTTC
TRBJ2-3 TRBD2 NA TRBV9 CASSVLPGGGASTDTQYF TGTGCCAGCAGCGTACTACCGGGGGGAGGGGCCAGCACAGATACGCAGTATTTT
TRBJ2-1 TRBD1 NA TRBV7-9 CASSLSLGQGTYNEQFF TGTGCCAGCAGCTTGAGTCTAGGACAGGGGACTTACAATGAGCAGTTCTTC
TRBJ1-6 NA NA TRBV11-2 CASSLVQGYNSPLHF TGTGCCAGCAGCTTAGTCCAGGGTTATAATTCACCCCTCCACTTT
TRBJ1-2 TRBD1 NA TRBV29-1 CSVEPNRGLGGYTF TGCAGCGTTGAACCAAACAGGGGGCTGGGTGGCTACACCTTC
TRBJ1-1 NA NA TRBV2 CASSPLDLNTEAFF TGTGCCAGCAGCCCCTTAGATCTGAACACTGAAGCTTTCTTT
TRBJ2-1 NA NA TRBV21-1 CASSKPLAGSPNEQFF TGTGCCAGCAGCAAACCACTAGCGGGGAGTCCCAATGAGCAGTTCTTC
TRBJ2-5 TRBD2 NA TRBV7-2 CASSALRGGLETQYF TGTGCCAGCAGCGCCCTTCGGGGGGGCTTGGAGACCCAGTACTTC
TRBJ2-7 TRBD2 NA TRBV5-1 CASSLTSGGYEQYF TGCGCCAGCAGTTTGACTAGCGGGGGCTACGAGCAGTACTTC
TRBJ2-1 NA NA TRBV15 CATSRDGALYEQFF TGTGCCACCAGCAGAGATGGGGCTCTCTATGAGCAGTTCTTC